This entry lists 2 T cell receptor beta chains sequenced from one sample in a study of T cell repertoires in cytomegalovirus infection. Their antigens are not known. Using its own MiXCR run on the reads, TCRdb lists one record per CDR3 protein. The data hold approximately 100,000 distinct CDR3 sequences, with less than 55% observed a single time. Material: CD8+ T cells from cultured PBMCs, obtained from culture after CMV antigen stimulation. All receptors come from a human donor in good health (CMV status not recorded). Some clones in this sample may be carry-over from other donors' samples.

J is TRBJ2-3 and V is TRBV12-3 or TRBV12-4; 10 bases map to TRBD1. The V gene end was trimmed by 1 base and the J gene end by 4 bases; junction bases not matched to a gene: 5. There are 16 residues in the CDR3. CDR3 in DNA: TGTGCCAGCAGTTTAGGACAGGGGGCCCCGTCAGATACGCAGTATTTT. Its translation is CASSLGQGAPSDTQYF.

In its sample, this clonotype was seen many times. This rearrangement joins TRBV27 to TRBJ1-1; tentative D call: TRBD1 (6 bases). Trimming left V 5 bases short and J 1 base short, with 17 bases between. Per germline, CDR1 MNHEY and CDR2 SMNVEV (reference sequence). This CDR3 spans 16 amino acids. The DNA for the CDR3 is TGTGCCAGCAGTCCATCCAGGGGCTTGGCGAACACTGAAGCTTTCTTT. Its protein is CASSPSRGLANTEAFF.